The clone carrying this T cell receptor (beta chain) was counted between two and nine times. Its antigen is as yet unknown. Unique molecular identifiers tagged the TCRbeta library. TCRdb reanalysed the PCR reads using MiXCR and keeps one entry per CDR3 protein. The sample carries fewer than 700,000 distinct CDR3 sequences, 10% to 15% recorded once. After removal of 2 bases from V and 3 bases from J, the junction contained 4 bases not matched to a gene. Germline CDR1 is MNHEY and CDR2 is SMNVEV (reference sequence). The CDR3 consists of 15 residues. The data were obtained in a study of T-cell reconstitution after alpha-beta-depleted transplantation in children. The study, taken as a whole, reports: Approximately two months post-transplant, alpha-beta T cells reportedly originated from several hundred expanded graft clones.

The chain uses TRBV27 and TRBJ2-1; TRBD2 aligns across 7 bases. The source material was PBMCs, mostly from graft donor cells, sampled 360 days after TCRalphabeta/CD19-depleted stem cell transplant. This sequence originates from a male patient younger than 18 who had a stem cell transplant for acute myeloid leukemia, so the T cells may come from the graft donor. CDR3 in amino acids: CASSLSGNYYNEQFF. CDR3 coding DNA: TGTGCCAGCAGTTTAAGCGGGAACTACTACAATGAGCAGTTCTTC.